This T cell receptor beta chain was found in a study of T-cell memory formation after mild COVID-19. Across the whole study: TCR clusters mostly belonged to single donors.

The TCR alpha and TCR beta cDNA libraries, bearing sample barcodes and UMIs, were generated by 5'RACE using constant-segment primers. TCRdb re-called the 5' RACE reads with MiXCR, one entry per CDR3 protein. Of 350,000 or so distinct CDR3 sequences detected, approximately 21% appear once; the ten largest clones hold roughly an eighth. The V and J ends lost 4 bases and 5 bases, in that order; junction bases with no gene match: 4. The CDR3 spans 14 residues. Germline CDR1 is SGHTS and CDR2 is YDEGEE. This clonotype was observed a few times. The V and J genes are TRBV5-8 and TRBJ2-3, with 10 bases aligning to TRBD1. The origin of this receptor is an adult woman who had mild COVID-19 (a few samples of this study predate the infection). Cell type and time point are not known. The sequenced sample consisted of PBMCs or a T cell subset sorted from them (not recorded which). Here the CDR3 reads CASSPRTGGDTQYF. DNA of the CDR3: TGTGCCAGCAGCCCTCGGACAGGGGGAGATACGCAGTATTTT.